The rows below give T cell receptor beta chains drawn from one sample of a study of early T cells in non-severe SARS-CoV-2 infection. TCRdb re-derived calls from the 5' RACE reads in MiXCR, one entry per CDR3 protein. The table shows 45,000 to 75,000 distinct CDR3 sequences, with around 10% occurring only once. Sequencing was done on a sample of whole blood. Receptor source: an adult who was a healthcare worker with PCR-confirmed SARS-CoV-2 infection or an uninfected control (not recorded which). Each CDR3 is given with its conserved first and last residue. The order of the fields is V gene, J gene, CDR3 protein.

TRBV6-6,TRBJ2-1,CASSYGDNEQFF
TRBV28,TRBJ2-1,CASTAGELHNEQFF
TRBV7-2,TRBJ2-5,CASSLGVGETQYF
TRBV13,TRBJ2-1,CASSTSSPNEQFF
TRBV7-2,TRBJ2-2,CASSLLAGGGTGELFF
TRBV28,TRBJ1-3,CASSLDGVGNTIYF
TRBV12-3/TRBV12-4,TRBJ2-3,CASSLGPDFKTDTQYF
TRBV11-2,TRBJ2-7,CASSLVRGQGTYEQYF
TRBV4-3,TRBJ2-7,CASSQGRGGYEQYF
TRBV6-6,TRBJ1-6,CASSLTNPNSPLHF
TRBV25-1,TRBJ1-4,CASSKPGGQTGELFF
TRBV27,TRBJ2-7,CASSLGQGNREQYF
TRBV19,TRBJ2-6,CATRDRSSGANVLTF
TRBV12-3/TRBV12-4,TRBJ2-1,CASSRGLAGGAQTMANEQFF
TRBV15,TRBJ2-7,CATSKSASYEQYF
TRBV27,TRBJ2-7,CASRLNDGYEQYF
TRBV27,TRBJ1-1,CASRGQADLWGVAFF
TRBV28,TRBJ2-3,CASSLAGPTQYF
TRBV29-1,TRBJ1-2,CSVGRTASGYTF
TRBV24-1,TRBJ2-3,CATGSAKAGAGDTQYF
TRBV4-2,TRBJ2-2,CASSQGPTTHQNTGELFF
TRBV29-1,TRBJ2-3,CSVVGMAATDTQYF
TRBV28,TRBJ2-1,CASTIEAGAWDEQFF
TRBV15,TRBJ2-2,CATSRGRTSGTGELFF
TRBV5-4,TRBJ2-7,CASSLAGTRHTYEQYF
TRBV7-2,TRBJ1-6,CASSLTGERSPLHF
TRBV20-1,TRBJ2-5,CSASQETQYF
TRBV20-1,TRBJ1-1,CSARTGGRTEAFF
TRBV6-5,TRBJ2-7,CASRRASGRNYEQYF
TRBV6-2/TRBV6-3,TRBJ2-3,CASSYSVAGGENTQYF
TRBV5-4,TRBJ2-4,CASSSQGFGNIQYF
TRBV7-2,TRBJ2-3,CASSFTDTQYF
TRBV7-2,TRBJ2-1,CASREDAGYEQFF
TRBV6-2/TRBV6-3,TRBJ2-3,CASSYKLAGANTDTQYF
TRBV19,TRBJ2-2,CASRKARTGTGTGELFF